This T cell receptor beta chain was sequenced for a study of beta chain features in type 1 diabetes. Study-level results: High TCR expression in some cells could lead to their over-representation in cDNA sequencing.

All of the isolated RNA was reverse transcribed, so expressed TCRB transcripts were sequenced. Measured with immunoSEQ multiplex PCR; TCRdb has only the in-frame clones, and not every one. In the table there are tens of thousands of clones, about three fifths of which are singletons. This CDR3 comprises 15 residues. From germline, CDR1 is MNHNY and CDR2 SVGAGI (reference sequence). Trimming stripped 4 bases from V and 7 bases from J, with 17 bases between. Regarding this clone: Antigen: not known.

This chain uses TRBV6-6 with TRBJ2-1, with TRBD1 as a possible D gene (6 bases). The sample was Tregs from blood. This sequence was found in a woman younger than 35 in good health. The CDR3 nucleotides read TGTGCCAGCAGTTCGAGACAGGTTGTTCCTAATGAGCAGTTCTTC. Translation gives CASSSRQVVPNEQFF.